What follows is one TCR beta chain and its context. Its antigen is not known. The CDR3 has 15 amino acids. V was clipped by 0 bases and J by 7 bases; unmatched bases: 9. CDR1 and CDR2 (germline): SGHRS, YFSETQ. The sample belongs to a study of cytomegalovirus exposure and HLA in healthy donors. About the study: Of all 400 or so donors who were genotyped, around 79% belonged to the Caucasian-associated ancestry cluster. Study results and caveats: HLA alleles showed associations with around 15,000 TCR beta sequences in a later analysis, at a 0.05 false discovery rate. There were over 150 TCR beta chains listed as cytomegalovirus-associated.

PCR amplification relied on 60 Vbeta primers (plus 13 Jbeta primers). Repertoires were generated with immunoSEQ multiplex PCR, while TCRdb's copy carries only in-frame clones and drops some. There are 150,000 to 170,000 clones in the sample; about 80% occur only once, and more than 10% lies in the top ten. V gene TRBV5-1 combines with J gene TRBJ2-5; 7 bases align to TRBD1. This sequence originates from a man aged 30 to 45 in good health and CMV-seropositive. Sequencing was carried out using PBMCs. DNA of the CDR3: TGCGCCAGCAGCTTGGAAGACAGGGTTAGAGGGACCCAGTACTTC. It translates to CASSLEDRVRGTQYF.